This passage covers 28 T cell receptor beta chains from one sample sequenced in a study of regulatory T cells in long-lasting Graves disease. Regarding time point: persistent/refractory GD, antithyroid drugs over 5 years with positive TRAb. PBMC-derived RNA was used for the TCR library. Researchers made TCR beta libraries by using iRepertoire HTBI primers and running Arm-PCR on CDR3 regions. Via MiXCR, TCRdb re-called the multiplex PCR reads, giving one row per CDR3 protein. The repertoire holds about 460,000 distinct CDR3 sequences, with about 20% as singletons. This sample comprised peripheral blood mononuclear cells (PBMCs), obtained when the disease was refractory, from a patient treated with antithyroid drugs. These receptors all come from a female donor with Graves disease.

Ten or more counts support this clonotype. This rearrangement joins TRBV28 to TRBJ2-7; 8 nucleotides align to TRBD2. Germline V gives CDR1 MDHEN, CDR2 SYDVKM. The CDR3 loop spans 18 amino acids. V was clipped by 4 bases and J by 3 bases; unmatched bases: 17. CDR3 residues: CASSSLSSWTSPLYEQYF. CDR3 bases: TGTGCCAGCAGTTCCCTATCCTCCTGGACTAGCCCACTCTACGAGCAGTACTTC.

This clonotype occurred many times. The chain links TRBV11-3 to TRBJ2-5; 7 bases match TRBD2. The germline V gene has CDR1 SGHNT and CDR2 YENEEA. The J segment lost 5 bases and the V segment lost 5 bases, leaving 11 bases of the junction unmatched. The CDR3 is 15 residues long. DNA of the CDR3: TGTGCCAGCAGCCTCAGAGTTGGGGGAGGGGAGACCCAGTACTTC. Translating it yields CASSLRVGGGETQYF.

This clonotype showed up many times. This chain joins TRBV2 and TRBJ1-1; D is undetermined. Trimming removed 7 bases at V and 5 bases at J, with 14 bases between. The CDR3 runs to 13 residues. Germline V gene data show CDR1 as SNHLY and CDR2 as FYNNEI. The chain's CDR3 is CASTEQLVTEAFF. CDR3 bases: TGTGCCAGCACTGAGCAGCTGGTTACTGAAGCTTTCTTT.

This clonotype was observed at least ten times. The CDR3 DNA is TGCAGCGTGACGGGACAGGGAGGTGGACAGCCCCAGCATTTT. Translated: CSVTGQGGGQPQHF. The chain has TRBV29-1 and TRBJ1-5; 9 nucleotides agree with TRBD1. Trimming took 6 bases from V and 7 from J; bases not matched to a gene: 10. The CDR3 has 14 residues. The germline gives CDR1 SQVTM, CDR2 ANQGSEA.

There are many counts of this clonotype. This chain joins TRBV27 and TRBJ1-4; 9 nucleotides agree with TRBD1. V shed 7 bases, J shed 8 bases, and the junction held 5 bases outside the gene matches. Germline-derived CDR1 and CDR2 are MNHEY and SMNVEV (reference sequence). The CDR3 covers 13 residues. This CDR3 reads CASTGQGNEKLFF. The CDR3, as DNA: TGTGCCAGCACCGGACAGGGGAACGAAAAACTGTTTTTT.

The chain joins TRBV6-6 to TRBJ2-2; 8 bases agree with TRBD1. V lost 0 bases, J lost 5 bases, and 2 bases stayed unmatched. The germline V gene encodes CDR1 MNHNY and CDR2 SVGAGI (reference sequence). CDR3 length: 15 residues. CDR3 in DNA: TGTGCCAGCAGTTACTCGGGGACAGGTACCGGGGAGCTGTTTTTT. Translating gives CASSYSGTGTGELFF.

The J gene is TRBJ1-5, the V gene TRBV19; D is uncertain. Deletions cut 2 bases from V and 1 base from J, with 6 bases between. Germline V gives CDR1 LNHDA, CDR2 SQIVND (reference sequence). CDR3 length equals 14 residues. Here the CDR3 reads CASSILDSNQPQHF. CDR3 sequence (DNA): TGTGCCAGTAGTATATTAGACAGCAATCAGCCCCAGCATTTT.

This clonotype was observed a handful of times. This sequence joins TRBV20-1 and TRBJ1-1, with D unclear. Trimming pared 5 bases from V and 5 bases from J, leaving 18 bases between. The V gene's germline CDR1 is DFQATT and CDR2 SNEGSKA (reference sequence). CDR3 length equals 14 residues. The CDR3 DNA is TGCAGTGCTCCAGAGGCAGCCCGAAAAACTGAAGCTTTCTTT. Its translation is CSAPEAARKTEAFF.

This clonotype was found a few times. This chain uses TRBV7-9 with TRBJ2-2; 9 bases align to TRBD2. Per germline, CDR1 SEHNR and CDR2 FQNEAQ (reference sequence). V shed 3 bases and J 3 bases; nucleotides not matched to a gene: 2. CDR3 length equals 15 residues. CDR3 DNA sequence: TGTGCCAGCAGCTTTCCTAGCGGGGACACCGGGGAGCTGTTTTTT. Protein: CASSFPSGDTGELFF.

In this sample, this clonotype turned up many times. The CDR3 DNA sequence: TGTGCCACCAGTGATGACACGGACGCCACGGCCAACGTCCTGACTTTC. Translating gives CATSDDTDATANVLTF. The rearrangement joins TRBV24-1 to TRBJ2-6; no clear D. The ends were cut back, 3 bases at V and 6 bases at J, with 14 bases in the middle. CDR1 and CDR2 (germline): KGHDR, SFDVKD. This CDR3 has 16 amino acids.

The sample holds a few counts of this clonotype. The chain links TRBV9 to TRBJ2-7; possibly TRBD1 for D (6 bases). Germline V lookup: CDR1 SGDLS, CDR2 YYNGEE. V was cut by 0 bases and J by 6 bases, with 13 bases left in between. The CDR3 consists of 14 residues. This CDR3 reads CASSVGSGEFEQYF. The CDR3 bases are TGTGCCAGCAGCGTAGGGTCAGGGGAGTTCGAGCAGTACTTC.

This clonotype was picked up a small number of times. V gene TRBV29-1 combines with J gene TRBJ2-5; D is possibly TRBD1 (6 bases). Between the trimmed V and J ends, which lost 0 bases and 5 bases, there was a span of 16 bases. Per germline, CDR1 SQVTM and CDR2 ANQGSEA. The CDR3 has 15 amino acids. The CDR3 sequence is CSVEDLGTPAETQYF. DNA for the CDR3: TGCAGCGTTGAAGATCTCGGGACACCTGCCGAGACCCAGTACTTC.

This clonotype showed up many times. This chain joins TRBV28 and TRBJ2-7, with TRBD1 identical over 10 bases. The V segment lost 3 bases and the J segment 1 base; nucleotides outside the gene matches: 6. CDR3 size: 16 residues. Germline CDR1 and CDR2: MDHEN and SYDVKM. The CDR3 DNA follows: TGTGCCAGCAGTTTGGGTTGGACAGGGGGTTCCTACGAGCAGTACTTC. Protein: CASSLGWTGGSYEQYF.

There are many counts of this clonotype. The chain links TRBV28 to TRBJ2-6; 7 nucleotides match TRBD1. Germline V gives CDR1 MDHEN, CDR2 SYDVKM. V was pared by 2 bases and J by 0 bases, with 13 bases of the junction left unmatched. The CDR3 loop spans 20 amino acids. This CDR3 reads CASSLGPPRGYSSGANVLTF. The CDR3 DNA is TGTGCCAGCAGTTTAGGCCCCCCCAGGGGGTATTCCTCTGGGGCCAACGTCCTGACTTTC.

This clonotype was picked up a small number of times. The J gene is TRBJ2-7, the V gene TRBV14; no firm D call. In germline, CDR1 is SGHDN, CDR2 FVKESK. Trimming pared 4 bases from V and 4 bases from J, leaving 11 bases between. CDR3 length equals 13 residues. CDR3 bases: TGTGCCAGCAGCCGACCAGGAAGGTACGAGCAGTACTTC. The encoded protein is CASSRPGRYEQYF.

V and J are TRBV11-1 and TRBJ2-5; D might be TRBD2 (5 bases). The V gene lost 3 bases and the J gene lost 0 bases, with 11 bases spanning the gap. There are 15 residues in the CDR3. CDR1 is SGHAT, CDR2 FQDESV, per germline (reference sequence). The CDR3 DNA reads TGTGCCAGCAGCTTGTCCGGGGAGCACCAAGAGACCCAGTACTTC. Translating gives CASSLSGEHQETQYF. Full variable domain (rest looked up from reference TRBV11-1 and TRBJ2-5): EAEVAQSPRYKITEKSQAVAFWCDPISGHATLYWYRQILGQGPELLVQFQDESVVDDSQLPKDRFSAERLKGVDSTLKIQPAELGDSAMYLCASSLSGEHQETQYFGPGTRLLVL.

This clonotype has ten or more counts. The rearrangement uses TRBV7-2 and TRBJ2-5, with D unresolved. The CDR3 is 13 residues long. Germline V lookup: CDR1 SGHTA, CDR2 FQGNSA. The V gene lost 8 bases and the J gene lost 5 bases, with 15 bases spanning the gap. This CDR3 is CASGKSSGETQYF. CDR3 nucleotides: TGTGCCAGCGGGAAGTCAAGTGGGGAGACCCAGTACTTC.

The sample holds many counts of this clonotype. The chain links TRBV2 to TRBJ2-7, with 9 bases fitting TRBD2. The CDR3 totals 15 residues. Germline V gene data show CDR1 as SNHLY and CDR2 as FYNNEI. V trimming: 7 bases; J trimming: 2 bases; junction bases outside the gene matches: 9. The CDR3 DNA sequence: TGTGCCAGCATGAAGAGTAGCGGGAGCACCTACGAGCAGTACTTC. Protein sequence: CASMKSSGSTYEQYF. Full variable domain (missing parts from reference TRBV2 and TRBJ2-7): EPEVTQTPSHQVTQMGQEVILRCVPISNHLYFYWYRQILGQKVEFLVSFYNNEISEKSEIFDDQFSVERPDGSNFTLKIRSTKLEDSAMYFCASMKSSGSTYEQYFGPGTRLTVT.

This clonotype was seen repeatedly, ten times or more. The genes are TRBV27 and TRBJ1-5, with D perhaps matching TRBD1 (6 bases). The CDR3 sequence is 15 residues long. In germline, CDR1 is MNHEY, CDR2 SMNVEV (reference sequence). Between the trimmed V and J ends, which lost 1 base and 3 bases, there was a span of 10 bases. Here the CDR3 reads CASSLFRTDNQPQHF. CDR3 coding DNA: TGTGCCAGCAGTTTATTTAGGACAGACAATCAGCCCCAGCATTTT.

This clonotype was counted between two and nine times. The chain recombines TRBV9 with TRBJ1-3, with no clear D. There are 14 residues in the CDR3. Germline V gene lookup returns CDR1 SGDLS and CDR2 YYNGEE. Trimming pared 3 bases from V and 0 bases from J, leaving 7 bases between. In DNA form, the CDR3 reads TGTGCCAGCAGCGGTACAGACTCTGGAAACACCATATATTTT. It translates to CASSGTDSGNTIYF. The full variable domain, with the rest looked up from reference TRBV9 and TRBJ1-3, is DSGVTQTPKHLITATGQRVTLRCSPRSGDLSVYWYQQSLDQGLQFLIQYYNGEERAKGNILERFSAQQFPDLHSELNLSSLELGDSALYFCASSGTDSGNTIYFGEGSWLTVV.

This clonotype has just a few counts. A much larger clone differs from this one at a single base, so this may be a read error. As the CDR3 is not closed by the conserved phenylalanine or tryptophan, this likely results from a read error. No DNA is shown, since the ends of the CDR3 on it are uncertain; the CDR3 is the one TCRdb lists. The V call is TRBV28, the J call TRBJ2-7; the table's D call, TRBD2, has no DNA check behind it. CDR1 MDHEN and CDR2 SYDVKM come from the germline V gene. The CDR3 is 14 residues long, ends included. CDR3 sequence: CASSSPGTSGSRRL.

This clonotype has a count of ten or more. The chain combines TRBV10-3 with TRBJ2-7; D perhaps matches TRBD2 (5 bases). Germline V CDR1 and CDR2: ENHRY, SYGVKD. The V end lost 8 bases, the J end lost 5 bases, and 16 bases lay between the germline ends. This CDR3 has 13 residues. CDR3 loop: CAIRGPLRNEQYF. CDR3 coding DNA: TGTGCCATCCGCGGGCCCCTTCGGAACGAGCAGTACTTC.

The sample holds many counts of this clonotype. The chain links TRBV2 to TRBJ2-7, with TRBD2 matching 13 bases. The CDR3 loop spans 15 amino acids. The V gene's germline CDR1 is SNHLY and CDR2 FYNNEI. The V and J ends lost 6 bases and 0 bases, in that order; junction bases with no gene match: 2. CDR3 loop: CASRRTSGSSYEQYF. The CDR3 DNA reads as TGTGCCAGCAGGAGGACTAGCGGGAGCTCCTACGAGCAGTACTTC.

This clonotype came up many times. The genes are TRBV7-8 and TRBJ1-5, with D unclear. The V gene lost 2 bases and the J gene lost 8 bases, with 13 bases spanning the gap. This CDR3 has 14 amino acids. Germline-derived CDR1 and CDR2 are SGHVS and FQNEAQ. DNA for the CDR3: TGTGCCAGCAGCTTAATCCGCAGCGTTGAGCCCCAGCATTTT. It specifies CASSLIRSVEPQHF.

This clonotype has a count of ten or more. V is TRBV11-2 and J is TRBJ2-7; possibly TRBD1 for D (5 bases). There are 13 residues in the CDR3. Germline loops: CDR1 SGHAT, CDR2 FQNNGV. Trimming pared 5 bases from V and 4 bases from J, leaving 12 bases between. DNA of the CDR3: TGTGCCAGCAGCGGGGCAGGAAATTACGAGCAGTACTTC. Its protein is CASSGAGNYEQYF.

This clonotype was picked up a small number of times. This chain uses TRBV7-2 with TRBJ2-5; D is perhaps TRBD2 (5 bases). The CDR3 has 15 amino acids. Germline V gene lookup returns CDR1 SGHTA and CDR2 FQGNSA. Trimming removed 2 bases from V and 5 bases from J, with 15 bases in between. CDR3 sequence: CASSLYGRGTETQYF. As DNA, the CDR3 is TGTGCCAGCAGCTTATACGGTCGGGGTACGGAGACCCAGTACTTC. The whole variable domain, filled in from reference TRBV7-2 and TRBJ2-5, reads GAGVSQSPSNKVTEKGKDVELRCDPISGHTALYWYRQSLGQGLEFLIYFQGNSAPDKSGLPSDRFSAERTGGSVSTLTIQRTQQEDSAVYLCASSLYGRGTETQYFGPGTRLLVL.

This chain connects TRBV3-1 to TRBJ1-1; a possible D gene is TRBD1 (6 bases). The V gene's germline CDR1 is LGHDT and CDR2 YNNKEL (reference sequence). V gave up 5 bases and J gave up 10 bases, with 20 bases separating them. This CDR3 is 14 amino acids long. The CDR3 DNA follows: TGTGCCAGCAGCGAAGGGACACCCAGGGCCCCAGCTTTCTTT. This gives the protein CASSEGTPRAPAFF.

This clonotype was recorded a few times. The chain links TRBV9 to TRBJ1-2; TRBD1 might be the D (5 bases). With 2 bases removed from V and 7 bases from J, the gap between germline ends came to 24 bases. CDR1 is SGDLS and CDR2 is YYNGEE in the germline V gene. The CDR3 length is 17 residues. The CDR3 DNA sequence: TGTGCCAGCAGCGTGGGGGGTAAAGAGGTCTCGAGCTTTGGCTACACCTTC. Its protein is CASSVGGKEVSSFGYTF.